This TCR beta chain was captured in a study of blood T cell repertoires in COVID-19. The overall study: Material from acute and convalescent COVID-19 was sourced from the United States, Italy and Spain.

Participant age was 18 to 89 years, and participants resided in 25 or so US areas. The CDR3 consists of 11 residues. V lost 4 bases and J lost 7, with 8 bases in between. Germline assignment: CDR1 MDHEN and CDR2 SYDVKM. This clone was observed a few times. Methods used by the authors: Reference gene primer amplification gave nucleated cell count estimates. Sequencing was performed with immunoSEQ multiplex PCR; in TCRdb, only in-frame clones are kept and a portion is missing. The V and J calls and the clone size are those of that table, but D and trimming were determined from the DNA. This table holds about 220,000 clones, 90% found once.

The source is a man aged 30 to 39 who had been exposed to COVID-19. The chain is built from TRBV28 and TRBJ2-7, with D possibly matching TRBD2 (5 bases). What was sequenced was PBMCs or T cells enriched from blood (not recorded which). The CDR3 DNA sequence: TGTGCCAGCAGTTGGGAGAGAGAGCAGTACTTC. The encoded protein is CASSWEREQYF.